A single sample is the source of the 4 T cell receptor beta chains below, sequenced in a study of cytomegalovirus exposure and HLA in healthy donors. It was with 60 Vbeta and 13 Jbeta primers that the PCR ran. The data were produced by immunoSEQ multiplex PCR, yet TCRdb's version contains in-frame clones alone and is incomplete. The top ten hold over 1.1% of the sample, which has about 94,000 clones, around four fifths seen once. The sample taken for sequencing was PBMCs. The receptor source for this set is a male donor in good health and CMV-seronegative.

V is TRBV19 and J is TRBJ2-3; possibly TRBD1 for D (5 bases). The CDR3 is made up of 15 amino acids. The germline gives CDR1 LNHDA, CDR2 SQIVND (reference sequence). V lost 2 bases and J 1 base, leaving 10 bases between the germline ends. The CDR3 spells CASSITQGGTDTQYF. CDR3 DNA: TGTGCCAGTAGTATAACCCAGGGTGGCACAGATACGCAGTATTTT.

The CDR3 DNA reads as TGTGCCAGCAGTACGGGTGGTAACACTGAAGCTTTCTTT. This encodes CASSTGGNTEAFF. The rearrangement links TRBV6-5 to TRBJ1-1; D not certain. CDR1 and CDR2 (germline): MNHEY, SVGAGI. Trimming removed 5 bases at V and 2 bases at J, with 9 bases between. This CDR3 is 13 amino acids long.

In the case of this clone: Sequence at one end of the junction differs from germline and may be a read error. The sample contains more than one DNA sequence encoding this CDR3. The DNA for the CDR3 is TGTGCCAGCAGTTCGACAGGGAGATATGGCTACACTTTC. Its translation: CASSSTGRYGYTF. The chain is built from TRBV11-2 and TRBJ1-2; the match to TRBD1 covers 7 bases. Germline CDR1 SGHAT, CDR2 FQNNGV. The CDR3 is 13 residues long.

CDR3 region: CASSTGVGFNQPQHF. The CDR3 nucleotides are TGTGCCAGCTCAACGGGGGTAGGGTTCAATCAGCCCCAGCATTTT. The chain couples TRBV27 to TRBJ1-5; possible D gene TRBD1, 5 bases. Germline lookup yields CDR1 MNHEY and CDR2 SMNVEV (reference sequence). V shed 8 bases and J shed 3 bases, with 17 bases lying between them. This CDR3 comprises 15 residues.